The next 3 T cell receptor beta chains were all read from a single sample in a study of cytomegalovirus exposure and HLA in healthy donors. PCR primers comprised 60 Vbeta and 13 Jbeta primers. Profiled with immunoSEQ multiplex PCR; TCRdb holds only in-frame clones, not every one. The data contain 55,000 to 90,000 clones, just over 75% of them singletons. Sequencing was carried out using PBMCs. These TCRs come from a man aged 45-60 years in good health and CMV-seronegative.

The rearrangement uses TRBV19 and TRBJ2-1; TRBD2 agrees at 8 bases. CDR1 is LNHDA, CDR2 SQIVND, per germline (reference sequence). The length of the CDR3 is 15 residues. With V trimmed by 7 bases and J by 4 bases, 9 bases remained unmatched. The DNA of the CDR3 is TGTGCCAGTAATGCCATGGCTAGCGGGTACAATGAGCAGTTCTTC. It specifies CASNAMASGYNEQFF.

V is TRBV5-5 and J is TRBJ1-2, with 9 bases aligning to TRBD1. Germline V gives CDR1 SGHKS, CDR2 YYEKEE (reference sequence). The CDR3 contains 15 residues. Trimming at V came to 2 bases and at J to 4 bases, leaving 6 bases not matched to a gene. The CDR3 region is CASSFAPTGGYGYTF. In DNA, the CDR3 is TGTGCCAGCAGCTTTGCCCCGACAGGGGGCTATGGCTACACCTTC.

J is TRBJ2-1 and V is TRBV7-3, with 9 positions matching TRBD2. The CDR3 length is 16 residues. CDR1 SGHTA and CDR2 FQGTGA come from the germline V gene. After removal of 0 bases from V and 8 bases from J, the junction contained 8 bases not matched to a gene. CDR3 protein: CASSLTGTSMGDEQFF. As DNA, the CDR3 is TGTGCCAGCAGCTTAACGGGGACTAGCATGGGAGATGAGCAGTTCTTC.